A single sample is the source of the 5 T cell receptor beta chains below, sequenced in a study of T cell responses to AZD1222 COVID-19 vaccine. Repertoires were generated with immunoSEQ multiplex PCR, while TCRdb's copy carries only in-frame clones and drops some. The sample records approximately 88,000 clones, approximately 82% being singletons. The specimen was peripheral blood, collected on day 0 of AZD1222 vaccination. These receptor sequences come from an adult in good health.

The rearrangement uses TRBV6-1 and TRBJ1-1; no clear D gene. Trimming took off 0 bases at V and 3 bases at J, with 11 bases between the two ends. There are 15 residues in the CDR3. CDR1 and CDR2 (germline): MNHNS, SASEGT. CDR3 in amino acids: CASSEASRRDTEAFF. The CDR3 DNA follows: TGTGCCAGCAGTGAAGCCTCGCGGAGGGACACTGAAGCTTTCTTT.

The V gene is TRBV5-4, the J gene TRBJ2-2, with 8 bases fitting TRBD1. CDR3 length: 15 residues. Germline CDR1 reads SGHNT; CDR2 reads YYREEE (reference sequence). V lost 3 bases, J lost 1 base, and 2 bases stayed unmatched. The CDR3 nucleotides read TGTGCCAGCAGCTCCGGGACAGGGAACACCGGGGAGCTGTTTTTT. Translated: CASSSGTGNTGELFF.

This clone showed up many times. This chain uses TRBV29-1 with TRBJ1-2, with unresolved D. Germline V gives CDR1 SQVTM, CDR2 ANQGSEA. V dropped 1 base and J dropped 2 bases, with 2 bases sitting between them. The CDR3 is 11 residues long. CDR3 protein: CSVEVNYGYTF. CDR3 in DNA: TGCAGCGTTGAAGTAAACTATGGCTACACCTTC.

J is TRBJ1-1 and V is TRBV7-8, with D perhaps TRBD1 (5 bases). Trimming removed 2 bases at V and 2 bases at J, with 18 bases between. The CDR3 covers 17 residues. CDR1 SGHVS and CDR2 FQNEAQ come from the germline V gene. CDR3 sequence reads: CASSLIRRSGLNTEAFF. In nucleotides, the CDR3 is TGTGCCAGCAGCTTAATCCGGAGGTCAGGGCTTAACACTGAAGCTTTCTTT.

This chain uses TRBV10-3 with TRBJ1-2, with TRBD1 identical over 7 bases. This CDR3 is 14 amino acids long. The germline V gene has CDR1 ENHRY and CDR2 SYGVKD. The V and J ends lost 4 bases and 2 bases, in that order; junction bases with no gene match: 4. The CDR3 here is CAISAMGQNYGYTF. DNA for the CDR3: TGTGCCATCAGTGCGATGGGACAGAACTATGGCTACACCTTC.